One and the same sample provided the 15 T cell receptor beta chains below, sequenced in a study of blood T cell repertoires in COVID-19. Sequencing was performed with immunoSEQ multiplex PCR; in TCRdb, only in-frame clones are kept and a portion is missing. The sample includes 350,000 to 550,000 clones, 70% to 90% of them seen just once. The sample was PBMCs or T cells enriched from blood (not recorded which). The receptors were gathered from a woman between 18 and 29 years old with acute COVID-19.

The rearrangement joins TRBV7-9 to TRBJ2-3, with D possibly TRBD2 on 5 matching bases. This CDR3 spans 11 amino acids. Per germline, CDR1 SEHNR and CDR2 FQNEAQ (reference sequence). Trimming shortened V by 5 bases and J by 6 bases, and 6 bases separated the two germline ends. CDR3 DNA: TGTGCCAGCAGCCAGCGGGATACGCAGTATTTT. Translated: CASSQRDTQYF.

The count of this clone is one. The V and J genes are TRBV27 and TRBJ1-3; D not resolved. Germline V lookup: CDR1 MNHEY, CDR2 SMNVEV (reference sequence). The CDR3 covers 13 residues. Between the trimmed V and J ends, which lost 3 bases and 3 bases, there was a span of 6 bases. The CDR3 region is CASSFGDGNTIYF. The CDR3 DNA reads as TGTGCCAGCAGTTTCGGAGATGGAAACACCATATATTTT.

The chain links TRBV10-1 to TRBJ1-4; 7 bases line up with TRBD1. This CDR3 region has 15 residues. V lost 3 bases, J lost 7 bases, and 8 bases stayed unmatched. CDR1 WNHNN and CDR2 SYGVQD come from the germline V gene (reference sequence). The CDR3 spells CASSDRGTVGEKLFF. CDR3 in DNA: TGCGCCAGCAGTGATCGTGGGACAGTAGGTGAAAAACTGTTTTTT.

The count of this clone is one. V gene TRBV7-9 combines with J gene TRBJ2-5, with TRBD2 identical over 11 bases. Germline CDR1 and CDR2: SEHNR and FQNEAQ (reference sequence). The CDR3 extends over 16 amino acids. V lost 2 bases, J lost 5 bases, and 7 bases stayed unmatched. CDR3 in amino acids: CASSLTGLAVIETQYF. The CDR3 DNA reads TGTGCCAGCAGCTTAACGGGACTAGCGGTTATTGAGACCCAGTACTTC.

This clone was counted between two and nine times. The chain recombines TRBV10-1 with TRBJ1-6, with 7 bases fitting TRBD1. CDR1 is WNHNN, CDR2 SYGVQD, per germline (reference sequence). V was clipped by 4 bases and J by 5 bases; unmatched bases: 2. The CDR3 spans 14 residues. The DNA of the CDR3 is TGCGCCAGCAGTGCGGGACAGCATAATTCACCCCTCCACTTT. It specifies CASSAGQHNSPLHF.

The chain employs TRBV12-3 or TRBV12-4 and TRBJ1-2, with 8 bases identical to TRBD1. This CDR3 region has 13 residues. The V gene end was trimmed by 6 bases and the J gene end by 8 bases; junction bases not matched to a gene: 8. CDR3 nucleotides: TGTGCCAGCAGCGACAGGGGTGGAGGGGGCTACACCTTC. Its translation is CASSDRGGGGYTF.

The gene calls are TRBV19 and TRBJ1-1, with 7 nucleotides matching TRBD1. Germline loops: CDR1 LNHDA, CDR2 SQIVND (reference sequence). V was pared by 5 bases and J by 0 bases, with 6 bases of the junction left unmatched. This CDR3 contains 15 residues. CDR3 in DNA: TGTGCCAGTAGTTTCGAAACAGGGGTGAACACTGAAGCTTTCTTT. It specifies CASSFETGVNTEAFF.

The J gene is TRBJ2-3, the V gene TRBV27, with 7 bases matching TRBD2. V shed 6 bases and J 2 bases; nucleotides not matched to a gene: 8. Per the germline V gene, CDR1 is MNHEY and CDR2 is SMNVEV (reference sequence). This CDR3 spans 15 amino acids. The CDR3 nucleotides read TGTGCCAGCAGCTCCCTAGCGGTCATCACAGATACGCAGTATTTT. This sequence encodes CASSSLAVITDTQYF.

The chain carries TRBV7-9 and TRBJ2-1, with a weak D call TRBD2 (6 bases). CDR3 size: 15 residues. V lost 1 base and J lost 5, with 12 bases in between. Germline V gene sequence: CDR1 SEHNR, CDR2 FQNEAQ (reference sequence). The CDR3 nucleotides are TGTGCCAGCAGCTTAGACGGGGGTGTCAACAATGAGCAGTTCTTC. This encodes CASSLDGGVNNEQFF.

V is TRBV5-8 and J is TRBJ1-4; 8 bases match TRBD1. V lost 4 bases, J lost 5 bases, and 7 bases stayed unmatched. This CDR3 spans 15 amino acids. Germline values: CDR1 SGHTS, CDR2 YDEGEE. CDR3 region: CASSRHGTGNEKLFF. CDR3 DNA sequence: TGTGCCAGCAGCCGTCACGGGACAGGCAATGAAAAACTGTTTTTT.

V gene TRBV4-2 combines with J gene TRBJ2-7; TRBD1 matches at 7 bases. V was clipped by 0 bases and J by 3 bases; unmatched bases: 5. CDR3 size: 15 residues. Germline CDR1 is LGHNA and CDR2 is YNFKEQ. Written as DNA, the CDR3 is TGTGCCAGCAGCCAAGAAGGGAACAGGGGCTACGAGCAGTACTTC. This gives the protein CASSQEGNRGYEQYF.

The J gene is TRBJ2-4, the V gene TRBV5-1; 8 bases are a match to TRBD1. The germline V gene encodes CDR1 SGHRS and CDR2 YFSETQ. The V segment lost 4 bases and the J segment 8 bases; nucleotides outside the gene matches: 8. The CDR3 has 14 residues. CDR3: CASSKGQGLDIQYF. DNA of the CDR3: TGCGCCAGCAGCAAAGGACAGGGTTTGGACATTCAGTACTTC.

The chain carries TRBV7-9 and TRBJ2-1; D is unclear. The CDR3 is 16 amino acids. The V end was cut by 0 bases, the J end by 9 bases, with 18 bases between. Looked up from germline, CDR1 is SEHNR and CDR2 is FQNEAQ (reference sequence). The CDR3 DNA follows: TGTGCCAGCAGCTTAGCGCCTAGGATGTCGGGTACTGAGCAGTTCTTC. Amino acids: CASSLAPRMSGTEQFF.

V gene TRBV27 combines with J gene TRBJ2-7; 11 bases map to TRBD2. Trimming at V came to 6 bases and at J to 1 base, leaving 5 bases not matched to a gene. The CDR3 spans 15 residues. Germline V lookup: CDR1 MNHEY, CDR2 SMNVEV (reference sequence). CDR3 in DNA: TGTGCCAGCAGACCGGGACTAGCGGTATCCTACGAGCAGTACTTC. This translates into CASRPGLAVSYEQYF.

The chain combines TRBV28 with TRBJ2-3; D is undetermined. The CDR3 loop spans 16 amino acids. Trimming took off 5 bases at V and 1 base at J, with 16 bases between the two ends. Germline CDR1 MDHEN, CDR2 SYDVKM. The CDR3: CASSPGWNHRTDTQYF. As DNA, the CDR3 is TGTGCCAGCAGTCCAGGCTGGAACCACCGCACAGATACGCAGTATTTT.